Shown below are 2 T cell receptor beta chains from a single sample sequenced in a study of T cell changes during pregnancy in multiple sclerosis. Profiling relied on immunoSEQ multiplex PCR, and the TCRdb table lists in-frame clones only, not all of them. Of some 45,000 clones listed, more than 85% are singletons. Sequencing used CD4+ T cells from peripheral blood mononuclear cells, obtained after pregnancy. These receptor sequences come from a female donor in good health, enrolled as a control in a pregnancy study.

This chain uses TRBV6-1 with TRBJ2-5, with 13 bases that match TRBD2. Germline V gene data show CDR1 as MNHNS and CDR2 as SASEGT. This CDR3 region has 15 residues. Trimming took 11 bases from V and 4 from J; bases not matched to a gene: 10. The CDR3 reads CAGTSGGAWGETQYF. CDR3 coding DNA: TGTGCCGGTACTAGCGGGGGGGCCTGGGGAGAGACCCAGTACTTC.

V and J are TRBV4-1 and TRBJ2-1; D ambiguous. Germline CDR1 MGHRA, CDR2 YSYEKL. There are 16 residues in the CDR3. Trimming shortened V by 2 bases and J by 6 bases, and 17 bases separated the two germline ends. CDR3 in amino acids: CASSQPRLVSGNEQFF. CDR3 nucleotide sequence: TGCGCCAGCAGCCAACCCCGGCTAGTTTCGGGCAATGAGCAGTTCTTC.